This entry lists 32 T cell receptor beta chains sequenced from one sample in a study of blood T cell repertoires in COVID-19. Assay used: immunoSEQ multiplex PCR; TCRdb lists only in-frame clones, some missing. The sample yields hundreds of thousands of clones, roughly 90% seen once. The sample was PBMCs or T cells enriched from blood (not recorded which). Receptor source: a woman between 25 and 40 years old who had recovered from COVID-19.

This sequence joins TRBV30 and TRBJ1-5; possibly TRBD1 for D (6 bases). CDR1 is GTSNPN, CDR2 SVGIG, per germline (reference sequence). Trimming pared 1 base from V and 0 bases from J, leaving 10 bases between. This CDR3 has 15 amino acids. The CDR3 is CAWSGPGVSNQPQHF. CDR3 DNA sequence: TGTGCCTGGAGTGGGCCAGGGGTTAGCAATCAGCCCCAGCATTTT.

This rearrangement joins TRBV29-1 to TRBJ2-7, with D possibly matching TRBD2 (5 bases). Looked up from germline, CDR1 is SQVTM and CDR2 is ANQGSEA. V was cut by 3 bases and J by 4 bases, with 13 bases left in between. The CDR3 length is 13 residues. Here the CDR3 reads CSVEVRGTYEQYF. For the CDR3, the DNA is TGCAGCGTTGAGGTCCGGGGTACGTACGAGCAGTACTTC.

This sequence joins TRBV28 and TRBJ2-5; 10 bases are shared with TRBD2. Germline V gene lookup returns CDR1 MDHEN and CDR2 SYDVKM. With V trimmed by 6 bases and J by 4 bases, 17 bases remained unmatched. The CDR3 runs to 18 residues. CDR3: CASRTPGLATREGETQYF. Here the CDR3 DNA reads TGTGCCAGCAGAACTCCGGGACTAGCGACCCGGGAAGGAGAGACCCAGTACTTC.

The chain employs TRBV4-1 and TRBJ2-7, with 8 bases lining up with TRBD1. Germline V gene data show CDR1 as MGHRA and CDR2 as YSYEKL. Trimming removed 6 bases from V and 4 bases from J; junction bases left unmatched: 14. The CDR3 runs 16 residues. For the CDR3, the DNA is TGCGCCAGCAGTACGTCCCAGGGGGCAAACTCATACGAGCAGTACTTC. It codes for CASSTSQGANSYEQYF.

This chain joins TRBV3-1 (or the pseudogene TRBV3-2) and TRBJ2-3; D is possibly TRBD1 (5 bases). Germline CDR1 is LGHDT and CDR2 is YNNKEL (reference sequence). This CDR3 spans 16 amino acids. Trimming stripped 1 base from V and 2 bases from J, with 13 bases between. Here the CDR3 reads CASSQVSGFSTDTQYF. Here the CDR3 DNA reads TGTGCCAGCAGCCAAGTTTCAGGGTTTTCCACAGATACGCAGTATTTT.

J is TRBJ1-1 and V is TRBV5-5, with 8 bases fitting TRBD1. Germline V gives CDR1 SGHKS, CDR2 YYEKEE (reference sequence). The CDR3 length is 15 residues. V lost 4 bases and J lost 5; bases outside the gene matches: 10. Here the CDR3 reads CASSPRTGFVTEAFF. As DNA, the CDR3 is TGTGCCAGCAGCCCGCGGACAGGGTTTGTAACTGAAGCTTTCTTT.

This chain joins TRBV12-5 and TRBJ2-6; a weak D match, TRBD1 (5 bases). V lost 6 bases and J lost 0, with 12 bases in between. This CDR3 contains 16 residues. CDR1 and CDR2 (germline): LGHNT, FRNRAP. CDR3 loop: CASGHGQASGANVLTF. CDR3 coding DNA: TGTGCTAGTGGCCACGGACAAGCCTCTGGGGCCAACGTCCTGACTTTC.

This clone has just a few counts. This chain joins TRBV10-2 and TRBJ1-3; D is unresolved. V lost 3 bases and J lost 3, with 15 bases in between. The germline V gene has CDR1 WSHSY and CDR2 SAAADI. This CDR3 spans 16 amino acids. In DNA, the CDR3 is TGCGCCAGCAGTGAAAGAATGGCGGGTAGTGGAAACACCATATATTTT. Encoded protein: CASSERMAGSGNTIYF.

This chain connects TRBV2 to TRBJ2-2; tentatively, D is TRBD2 (6 bases). CDR3 length equals 14 residues. Per germline, CDR1 SNHLY and CDR2 FYNNEI. V was cut by 11 bases and J by 0 bases, with 13 bases left in between. The CDR3 DNA follows: TGTGCCGGGTCGCGGGACGCGAACACCGGGGAGCTGTTTTTT. Translated: CAGSRDANTGELFF. The complete variable domain, with remaining parts taken from reference TRBV2 and TRBJ2-2, reads EPEVTQTPSHQVTQMGQEVILRCVPISNHLYFYWYRQILGQKVEFLVSFYNNEISEKSEIFDDQFSVERPDGSNFTLKIRSTKLEDSAMYFCAGSRDANTGELFFGEGSRLTVL.

This chain joins TRBV12-5 and TRBJ2-7, with 9 bases aligning to TRBD2. The trim removed 0 bases at V and 2 bases at J, leaving 5 bases unmatched. This CDR3 contains 16 residues. Per the germline V gene, CDR1 is LGHNT and CDR2 is FRNRAP. DNA of the CDR3: TGTGCTAGTGGTTTGGTACCTAGACTAGCGGCCTACGAGCAGTACTTC. It codes for CASGLVPRLAAYEQYF.

This clone was seen only once. V usage is TRBV11-2 and J usage is TRBJ1-6, with unresolved D. The CDR3 sequence is 13 residues long. Between the trimmed V and J ends, which lost 3 bases and 10 bases, there was a span of 10 bases. Germline CDR1 SGHAT, CDR2 FQNNGV. This chain's CDR3 is CASSFSVSSPLHF. In DNA, the CDR3 is TGTGCCAGCAGCTTTTCTGTATCCTCACCCCTCCACTTT.

The V and J genes are TRBV18 and TRBJ1-5; D call uncertain. The CDR3 runs to 16 residues. The V end was cut by 2 bases, the J end by 0 bases, with 11 bases between. The germline V gene encodes CDR1 KGHSH and CDR2 LQKENI. The CDR3 DNA follows: TGTGCCAGCTCACCAACCGGGGTTTATAGCAATCAGCCCCAGCATTTT. Translation gives CASSPTGVYSNQPQHF.

The chain combines TRBV30 with TRBJ2-7; 16 bases agree with TRBD2. The CDR3 contains 19 residues. J gave up 4 bases and V 1 base, and 13 bases lay outside the gene matches. Germline V gene lookup returns CDR1 GTSNPN and CDR2 SVGIG (reference sequence). The DNA for the CDR3 is TGTGCCTGGAGTGGACTCCTGGGACTAGCGGGAGGGCCTAGGTACGAGCAGTACTTC. This translates into CAWSGLLGLAGGPRYEQYF.

V usage is TRBV4-1 and J usage is TRBJ2-7; TRBD2 matches 16 bases. CDR3 size: 18 residues. Germline V gene data show CDR1 as MGHRA and CDR2 as YSYEKL. V lost 1 base, J lost 1 base, and 4 bases stayed unmatched. The CDR3 DNA reads as TGCGCCAGCAGCCAAGGCCCGGGACTAGCGGGAGGGTCCTACGAGCAGTACTTC. This translates into CASSQGPGLAGGSYEQYF.

The gene calls are TRBV3-1 (or the pseudogene TRBV3-2) and TRBJ1-2; D unresolved. The germline V and J ends were trimmed by 4 bases and 8 bases, with 11 bases remaining between them. The CDR3 runs 12 residues. Germline-derived CDR1 and CDR2 are LGHDT and YNNKEL (reference sequence). The CDR3 nucleotides read TGTGCCAGCAGCCCGCCTGTCGGGGGCTACACCTTC. Its protein is CASSPPVGGYTF.

The chain recombines TRBV14 with TRBJ1-5; no reliable D call. Germline assignment: CDR1 SGHDN and CDR2 FVKESK. Deletions cut 2 bases from V and 2 bases from J, with 10 bases between. This CDR3 comprises 15 residues. DNA of the CDR3: TGTGCCAGCAGCCAACCGTGGGGAGGCAATCAGCCCCAGCATTTT. Translating gives CASSQPWGGNQPQHF.

The rearrangement uses TRBV7-9 and TRBJ2-3, with 9 nucleotides matching TRBD2. Germline CDR1 is SEHNR and CDR2 is FQNEAQ (reference sequence). The V gene end was trimmed by 3 bases and the J gene end by 0 bases; junction bases not matched to a gene: 7. The CDR3 loop spans 17 amino acids. CDR3 bases: TGTGCCAGCAGCTTGGCGGGGGGGCGCATCAGCACAGATACGCAGTATTTT. Protein: CASSLAGGRISTDTQYF.

The chain links TRBV6-5 to TRBJ1-4; the D gene is possibly TRBD1 (5 bases). Trimming cost V 6 bases and J 5 bases, with 13 bases left between them. This CDR3 region has 14 residues. Looked up from germline, CDR1 is MNHEY and CDR2 is SVGAGI. CDR3 in DNA: TGTGCCAGCAGCTTAAGGGGCCTGAATGAAAAACTGTTTTTT. It yields the protein CASSLRGLNEKLFF.

This clone was counted once. The V call is TRBV5-1, the J call TRBJ1-3; TRBD1 is a possible D gene (6 bases). Looked up from germline, CDR1 is SGHRS and CDR2 is YFSETQ. The CDR3 loop spans 14 amino acids. Trimming shortened V by 1 base and J by 2 bases, and 7 bases separated the two germline ends. The CDR3 loop is CASSLKGAGNTIYF. CDR3 coding DNA: TGCGCCAGCAGCTTGAAGGGGGCTGGAAACACCATATATTTT.

The chain links TRBV4-1 to TRBJ1-4; maybe TRBD1 (6 bases). CDR3 length: 16 amino acids. Germline V gene sequence: CDR1 MGHRA, CDR2 YSYEKL. V was cut by 0 bases and J by 4 bases, with 12 bases left in between. CDR3 sequence (DNA): TGCGCCAGCAGCCAAGAAGGAAGGGGGTTTAATGAAAAACTGTTTTTT. It is translated as CASSQEGRGFNEKLFF.

The J gene is TRBJ2-1, the V gene TRBV19, with 14 bases that match TRBD2. V lost 9 bases, J lost 7 bases, and 8 bases stayed unmatched. The CDR3 extends over 15 amino acids. CDR1 is LNHDA, CDR2 SQIVND, per germline (reference sequence). CDR3 coding DNA: TGTGCCAGCCAAACGACTAGCGGGAGGGCAAATGAGCAGTTCTTC. As protein: CASQTTSGRANEQFF.

The table lists this clone with a count of one. The chain has TRBV24-1 and TRBJ1-1, with D perhaps matching TRBD1 (5 bases). The CDR3 runs to 15 residues. CDR1 and CDR2 from the germline V gene are KGHDR and SFDVKD. V was cut by 3 bases and J by 1 base, with 11 bases left in between. In nucleotides, the CDR3 is TGTGCCACCAGTGATAGGGCTAGGGGGAACACTGAAGCTTTCTTT. It specifies CATSDRARGNTEAFF.

The chain recombines TRBV5-4 with TRBJ1-1, with D possibly being TRBD1 (5 bases). Between the trimmed V and J ends, which lost 2 bases and 8 bases, there was a span of 16 bases. CDR1 is SGHNT, CDR2 YYREEE, per germline (reference sequence). The CDR3 totals 14 residues. CDR3 nucleotide sequence: TGTGCCAGCAGCTTAATAACCGCGACAGACGAAGCTTTCTTT. Amino acids: CASSLITATDEAFF.

The CDR3, as DNA: TGTGCCACCTGCGGGACTAGCGGGAGCTACGAGCAGTACTTC. This encodes CATCGTSGSYEQYF. The V call is TRBV24-1, the J call TRBJ2-7; TRBD2 aligns across 14 bases. V was pared by 9 bases and J by 3 bases, with 3 bases of the junction left unmatched. The CDR3 is made up of 14 amino acids. Germline values: CDR1 KGHDR, CDR2 SFDVKD.

This chain uses TRBV7-5 with TRBJ1-2; the table's D call TRBD1 went unverified against the DNA. TRBV7-5 is annotated as a pseudogene. There are 15 residues in the CDR3. The CDR3 here is CARSAQGARLYGYTF. CDR3 bases: TGTGCCAGAAGCGCACAGGGGGCGCGTCTCTATGGCTACACCTTC.

This chain links TRBV5-1 with TRBJ1-5, with TRBD1 as a possible D gene (5 bases). Germline V gene sequence: CDR1 SGHRS, CDR2 YFSETQ. V gave up 3 bases and J gave up 4 bases, with 14 bases separating them. This CDR3 is built from 15 residues. CDR3 nucleotide sequence: TGCGCCAGCAGCTCCCTTGACAGTTTTAATCAGCCCCAGCATTTT. This codes for CASSSLDSFNQPQHF.

The rearrangement uses TRBV29-1 and TRBJ2-3; D gene unclear. V shed 4 bases and J shed 2 bases, with 13 bases lying between them. CDR3 size: 14 residues. CDR1 is SQVTM, CDR2 ANQGSEA, per germline. The CDR3 sequence is CSVVSLGVTDTQYF. The DNA of the CDR3 is TGCAGCGTTGTATCCCTTGGAGTCACAGATACGCAGTATTTT.

This chain connects TRBV5-1 to TRBJ2-5, with TRBD1 as a possible D gene (6 bases). The CDR3 is made up of 17 amino acids. CDR1 is SGHRS, CDR2 YFSETQ, per germline. Trimming took 3 bases from V and 4 from J, leaving 22 bases between them. The CDR3 region has the DNA TGCGCCAGCAGCTATTACTCCGGGACACTACCAATAGAGACCCAGTACTTC. Amino acids: CASSYYSGTLPIETQYF.

This clone has only a few counts. V and J are TRBV2 and TRBJ2-1, with D perhaps TRBD1 (5 bases). Trimming took off 7 bases at V and 10 bases at J, with 8 bases between the two ends. This CDR3 contains 10 residues. The V gene's germline CDR1 is SNHLY and CDR2 FYNNEI. The CDR3 DNA sequence: TGTGCCAGCAAAAGGGGCGAGCAGTTCTTC. Translated: CASKRGEQFF.

The chain uses TRBV18 and TRBJ1-5, with D possibly matching TRBD1 (6 bases). Germline CDR1 and CDR2: KGHSH and LQKENI. CDR3 length: 15 amino acids. V lost 1 base, J lost 3 bases, and 10 bases lay in between. The CDR3 protein is CASSPQRGHNQPQHF. In DNA, the CDR3 is TGTGCCAGCTCACCACAGCGGGGACACAATCAGCCCCAGCATTTT.

The chain has TRBV14 and TRBJ2-1; D is possibly TRBD2 (7 bases). The germline gives CDR1 SGHDN, CDR2 FVKESK. The CDR3 length is 21 residues. Trimming took 0 bases from V and 7 from J, leaving 31 bases between them. The CDR3 DNA reads as TGTGCCAGCAGCCAAGATCAGGGGACCCGCAGGGTGCGGGAGAGGTATAATGAGCAGTTCTTC. As protein: CASSQDQGTRRVRERYNEQFF.

The CDR3 here is CASSPPGRQSGEETQYF. The CDR3 DNA reads as TGTGCCAGCAGCCCCCCGGGTCGGCAGTCGGGGGAAGAGACCCAGTACTTC. The rearrangement joins TRBV7-6 to TRBJ2-5, with D possibly TRBD2 on 6 matching bases. V shed 5 bases and J shed 3 bases, with 22 bases lying between them. The V gene's germline CDR1 is SGHVS and CDR2 FNYEAQ. The CDR3 is made up of 17 amino acids.